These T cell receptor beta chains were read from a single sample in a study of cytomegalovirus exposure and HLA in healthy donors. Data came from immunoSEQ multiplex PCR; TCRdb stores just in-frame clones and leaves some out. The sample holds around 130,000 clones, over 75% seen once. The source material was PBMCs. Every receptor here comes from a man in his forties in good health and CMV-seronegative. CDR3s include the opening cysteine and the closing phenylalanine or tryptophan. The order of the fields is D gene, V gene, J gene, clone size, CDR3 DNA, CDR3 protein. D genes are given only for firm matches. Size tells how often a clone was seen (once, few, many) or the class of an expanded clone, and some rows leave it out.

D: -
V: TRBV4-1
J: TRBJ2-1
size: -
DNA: TGCGCCAGCAGCCCGCCCGGGTCCGAGCAGTTCTTC
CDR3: CASSPPGSEQFF

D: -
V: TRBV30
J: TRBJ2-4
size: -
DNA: TGTGCCTGGCTTAGGGGTAACACAAACATTCAGTACTTC
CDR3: CAWLRGNTNIQYF

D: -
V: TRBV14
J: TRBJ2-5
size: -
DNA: TGTGCCAGCAGCCTGGTGAGAGGGGAGACCCAGTACTTC
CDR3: CASSLVRGETQYF

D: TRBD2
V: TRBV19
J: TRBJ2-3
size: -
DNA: TGTGCCAGTAGTCTCATCCTTAGCGGGGTCACAGATACGCAGTATTTT
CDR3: CASSLILSGVTDTQYF

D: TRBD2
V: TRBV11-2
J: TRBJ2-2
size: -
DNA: TGTGCCAGCAGCATTAGCGGGATTGGGTTTAACGGGGAGCTGTTTTTT
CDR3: CASSISGIGFNGELFF

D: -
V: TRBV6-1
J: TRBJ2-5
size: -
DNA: TGTGCCAGCAGTGAATCGGCGGCCTGGAGGGAGCAGTACTTC
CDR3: CASSESAAWREQYF

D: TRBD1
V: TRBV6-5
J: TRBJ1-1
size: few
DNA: TGTGCCAGCAGGGCAGATGACAGGGTTTTGACTGAAGCTTTCTTT
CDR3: CASRADDRVLTEAFF

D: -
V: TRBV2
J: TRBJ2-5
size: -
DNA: TGTGCCAGCAGTGTGAATCTGGGCAGGCCCCTCCAAGAGACCCAGTACTTC
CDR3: CASSVNLGRPLQETQYF

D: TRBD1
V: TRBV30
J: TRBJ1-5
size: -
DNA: TGTGCCTGGAGTACCGGACAGGGTCTTAATCAGCCCCAGCATTTT
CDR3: CAWSTGQGLNQPQHF

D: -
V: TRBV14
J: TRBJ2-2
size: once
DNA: TGTGCCAGCAGCCCAGCCAGGGGACCTTACACCGGGGAGCTGTTTTTT
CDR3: CASSPARGPYTGELFF

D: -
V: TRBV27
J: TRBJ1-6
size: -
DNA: TGTGCCAGCAGTCCCACCCCCAAACTCCAGGGTGCCTATAATTCACCCCTCCACTTT
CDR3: CASSPTPKLQGAYNSPLHF

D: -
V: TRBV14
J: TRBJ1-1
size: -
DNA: TGTGCCAGCAGCCAGGTCGGAGGACGGTACACTGAAGCTTTCTTT
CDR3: CASSQVGGRYTEAFF

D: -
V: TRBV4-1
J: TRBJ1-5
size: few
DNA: TGCGCCAGCAGCCAAGATTGGGCAGGGAATAGCAATCAGCCCCAGCATTTT
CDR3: CASSQDWAGNSNQPQHF

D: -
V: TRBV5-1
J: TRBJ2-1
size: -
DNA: TGCGCCAGCAGCGCTAGACCCGACTGGAACAATGAGCAGTTCTTC
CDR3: CASSARPDWNNEQFF

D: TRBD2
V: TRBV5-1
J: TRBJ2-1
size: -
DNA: TGCGCCAGCAGCTTGACCCTAGCGGGAGATGAGCAGTTCTTC
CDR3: CASSLTLAGDEQFF

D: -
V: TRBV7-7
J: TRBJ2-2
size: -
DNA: TGTGCCAGCAGCTTAGGCGTGGGAGGAGGGACCGGGGAGCTGTTTTTT
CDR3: CASSLGVGGGTGELFF

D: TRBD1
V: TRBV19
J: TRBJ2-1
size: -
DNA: TGTGCCAGTAGTATAGTCCAGGACAGGACAGACAATGAGCAGTTCTTC
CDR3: CASSIVQDRTDNEQFF

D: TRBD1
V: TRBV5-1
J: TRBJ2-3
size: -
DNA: TGCGCCAGCAGCCCGGGACAGGGGGACGCAGATACGCAGTATTTT
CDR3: CASSPGQGDADTQYF

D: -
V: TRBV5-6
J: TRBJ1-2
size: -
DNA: TGTGCCAGCAGCTTCGGCAGGGCCGCCTATGGCTACACCTTC
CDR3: CASSFGRAAYGYTF

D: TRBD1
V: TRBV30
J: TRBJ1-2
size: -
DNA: TGTGCCTGGAGACTACAGGGGACTAACTATGGCTACACCTTC
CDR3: CAWRLQGTNYGYTF

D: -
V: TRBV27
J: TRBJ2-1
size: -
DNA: TGTGCCAGCAGTTTATCAACCCGGAGCCCCTACAATGAGCAGTTCTTC
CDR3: CASSLSTRSPYNEQFF

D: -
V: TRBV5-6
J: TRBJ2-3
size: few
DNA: TGTGCCAGCAGCTATAGAAGCGCAGATACGCAGTATTTT
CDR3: CASSYRSADTQYF

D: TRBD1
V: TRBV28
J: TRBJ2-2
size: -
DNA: TGTGCCAGCAGTTGGGGGACAGGGCTTAGCACCGGGGAGCTGTTTTTT
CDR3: CASSWGTGLSTGELFF

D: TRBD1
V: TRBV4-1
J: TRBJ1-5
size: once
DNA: TGCGCCAGCAGCCCGACCCGGGACAGGGGCGCGGATCAGCCCCAGCATTTT
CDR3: CASSPTRDRGADQPQHF

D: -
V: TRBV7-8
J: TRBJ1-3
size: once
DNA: TGTGCCAGCAGCCCCCCCAGACAGGCAATCTCTGGAAACACCATATATTTT
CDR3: CASSPPRQAISGNTIYF

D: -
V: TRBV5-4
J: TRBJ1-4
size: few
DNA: TGTGCCAGCAGCTTGGACAGTCTTAATGAAAAACTGTTTTTT
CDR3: CASSLDSLNEKLFF

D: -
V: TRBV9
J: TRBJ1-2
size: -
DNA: TGTGCCAGCGCCAGCTATGGCTACACCTTC
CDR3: CASASYGYTF

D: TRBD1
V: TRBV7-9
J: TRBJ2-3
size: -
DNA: TGTTCCAGCAGCTTAGGCCGGACAGGGGTTAGAGATACGCAGTATTTT
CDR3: CSSSLGRTGVRDTQYF

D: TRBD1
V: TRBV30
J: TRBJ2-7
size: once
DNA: TGTGCCTGGAGTGCCGGGACAGGGTTCTACGAGCAGTACTTC
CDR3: CAWSAGTGFYEQYF

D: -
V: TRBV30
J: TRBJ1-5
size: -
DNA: TGTGCCTGGAGTGTACCAGGGTATGGGCAGCCCCAGCATTTT
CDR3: CAWSVPGYGQPQHF

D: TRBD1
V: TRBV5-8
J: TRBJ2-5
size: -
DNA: TGTGCCAGCAGCTTTTATGGAGCAGGGGGATCCTACCAAGAGACCCAGTACTTC
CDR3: CASSFYGAGGSYQETQYF

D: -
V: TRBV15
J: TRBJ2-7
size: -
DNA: TGTGCCACCAGCAGCGACCCGACCGCGGGCTACGAGCAGTACTTC
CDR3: CATSSDPTAGYEQYF

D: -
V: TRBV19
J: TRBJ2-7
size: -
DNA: TGTGCCAGTAGTATGAGGGCAGCGAACTACGAGCAGTACTTC
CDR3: CASSMRAANYEQYF

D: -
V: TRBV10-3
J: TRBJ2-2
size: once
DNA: TGTGCCATCAGGGGGACGGAGGGGGCGGGAGGTGACACCGGGGAGCTGTTTTTT
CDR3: CAIRGTEGAGGDTGELFF

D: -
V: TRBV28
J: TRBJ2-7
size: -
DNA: TGTGCCAGCAGTACACCCGGCGGGATTACCTACGAGCAGTACTTC
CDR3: CASSTPGGITYEQYF

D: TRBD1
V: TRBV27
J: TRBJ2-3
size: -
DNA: TGTGCCAGCACCCCAACAGGGGGGACAGATACGCAGTATTTT
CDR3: CASTPTGGTDTQYF

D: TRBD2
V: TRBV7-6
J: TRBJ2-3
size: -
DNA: TGTGCCAGCAGCGTAAGCGGGGGGACAGATACGCAGTATTTT
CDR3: CASSVSGGTDTQYF

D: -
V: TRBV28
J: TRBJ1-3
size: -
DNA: TGTGCCAGCAGTTCCCCAGGAATGGGCAACACCATATATTTT
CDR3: CASSSPGMGNTIYF

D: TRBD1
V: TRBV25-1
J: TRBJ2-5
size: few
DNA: TGTGCCAGCAGTGAACTGACAGGGGGCGAAGAGACCCAGTACTTC
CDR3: CASSELTGGEETQYF

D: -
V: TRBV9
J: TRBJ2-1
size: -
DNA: TGTGCCAGCAGCGTAGTTGGGGGCACGGGGGGCGCCTTGGATGAGCAGTTCTTC
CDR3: CASSVVGGTGGALDEQFF

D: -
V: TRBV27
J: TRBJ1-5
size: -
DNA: TGTGCCAGCAGCTTAGCGCTTTATAGCAATCAGCCCCAGCATTTT
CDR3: CASSLALYSNQPQHF

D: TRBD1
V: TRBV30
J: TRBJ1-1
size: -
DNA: TGTGCCTGGAGTACAGGACAGGGTGACACTGAAGCTTTCTTT
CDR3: CAWSTGQGDTEAFF

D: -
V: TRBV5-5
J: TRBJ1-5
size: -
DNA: TGTGCCAGCAGCTTGTCTGCAGGGATGAGCAATCAGCCCCAGCATTTT
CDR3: CASSLSAGMSNQPQHF

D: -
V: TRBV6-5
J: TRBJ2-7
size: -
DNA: TGTGCCAGCAGTTACTCCAGGGGAAACTCCTACGAGCAGTACTTC
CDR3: CASSYSRGNSYEQYF

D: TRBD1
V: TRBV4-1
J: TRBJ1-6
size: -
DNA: TGCGCCAGCAGCCCCCGGGACAGGGATAATTCACCCCTCCACTTT
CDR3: CASSPRDRDNSPLHF

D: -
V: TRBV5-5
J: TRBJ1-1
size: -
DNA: TGTGCCAGCAGCTACAAGACAGTCAACACTGAAGCTTTCTTT
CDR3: CASSYKTVNTEAFF

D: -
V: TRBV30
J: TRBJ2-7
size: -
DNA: TGTGCCTGGACCCCGCCCCCCTCGTTAAGTAGCTCCTACGAGCAGTACTTC
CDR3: CAWTPPPSLSSSYEQYF

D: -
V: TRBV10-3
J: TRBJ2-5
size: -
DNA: TGTGCCACGGAGACAGGTCAAGGGACCCAGTACTTC
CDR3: CATETGQGTQYF

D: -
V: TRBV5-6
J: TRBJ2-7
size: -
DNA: TGTGCCAGCAGCTACCCGACGCAACGGGCCTACGAGCAGTACTTC
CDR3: CASSYPTQRAYEQYF

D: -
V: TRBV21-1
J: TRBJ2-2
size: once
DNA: TGTGCCAGCAGCAAAGCTCTGAACACCGGGGAGCTGTTTTTT
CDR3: CASSKALNTGELFF

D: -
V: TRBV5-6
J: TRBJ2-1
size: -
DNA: TGTGCCAGCAGCTTACCACAGGGTCTTGAGCAGTTCTTC
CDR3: CASSLPQGLEQFF

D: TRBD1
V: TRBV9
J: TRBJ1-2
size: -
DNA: TGTGCCAGCAGCCTTGAGCCAGGGGGCTCGGACTATGGCTACACCTTC
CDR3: CASSLEPGGSDYGYTF

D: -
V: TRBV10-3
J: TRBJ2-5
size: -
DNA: TGTGCCATCAGTGGTGAGGCAGAGACCCAGTACTTC
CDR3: CAISGEAETQYF